The 12 T cell receptor beta chains in this list originate from one sample, sequenced in a study of cytomegalovirus exposure and HLA in healthy donors. PCR involved 60 Vbeta and 13 Jbeta primers. Produced via immunoSEQ multiplex PCR; TCRdb's table is partial and in-frame only. The table includes roughly 120,000 clones, approximately 80% detected once. Sample: PBMCs. The receptors shown here come from a woman aged 25 to 39 in good health and CMV-seronegative.

The CDR3, as DNA: TGTGCCAGCAGCGTAGTCCCGGGTGTTAGAGGCTACACCTTC. Its translation: CASSVVPGVRGYTF. The chain employs TRBV9 and TRBJ1-2; no clear D gene. The CDR3 covers 14 residues. Per germline, CDR1 SGDLS and CDR2 YYNGEE. V lost 0 bases, J lost 8 bases, and 14 bases lay in between. Full variable domain (rest looked up from reference TRBV9 and TRBJ1-2): DSGVTQTPKHLITATGQRVTLRCSPRSGDLSVYWYQQSLDQGLQFLIQYYNGEERAKGNILERFSAQQFPDLHSELNLSSLELGDSALYFCASSVVPGVRGYTFGSGTRLTVV.

The chain carries TRBV12-1 and TRBJ2-1; the D segment call TRBD2 is taken from the table without a DNA check. TRBV12-1 constitutes a pseudogene. The CDR3 sequence is 16 residues long. CDR3 residues: CASSPGVREGHGEQFF. The CDR3 DNA sequence: TGTGCCAGCAGCCCCGGAGTGCGGGAGGGCCACGGTGAGCAGTTCTTC.

The chain joins TRBV19 to TRBJ1-2; tentative D call: TRBD1 (5 bases). Trimming removed 7 bases at V and 3 bases at J, with 15 bases between. From germline, CDR1 is LNHDA and CDR2 SQIVND (reference sequence). This CDR3 comprises 14 residues. For the CDR3, the DNA is TGTGCCAGTATCCGCAGGGTCTCTGACTATGGCTACACCTTC. Translated, it gives CASIRRVSDYGYTF. The full variable domain, its missing parts supplied by reference TRBV19 and TRBJ1-2, is DGGITQSPKYLFRKEGQNVTLSCEQNLNHDAMYWYRQDPGQGLRLIYYSQIVNDFQKGDIAEGYSVSREKKESFPLTVTSAQKNPTAFYLCASIRRVSDYGYTFGSGTRLTVV.

This clone showed up just once. This rearrangement joins TRBV11-2 to TRBJ2-7, with D unresolved. The CDR3 is 12 amino acids. Germline-derived CDR1 and CDR2 are SGHAT and FQNNGV. Trimming took off 3 bases at V and 0 bases at J, with 3 bases between the two ends. CDR3 region: CASSLSSYEQYF. DNA for the CDR3: TGTGCCAGCAGCTTGAGCTCCTACGAGCAGTACTTC.

The chain couples TRBV28 to TRBJ1-2, with D tentatively TRBD1 (5 bases). Trimming left V 3 bases short and J 2 bases short, with 7 bases between. The CDR3 sequence is 13 residues long. Germline V lookup: CDR1 MDHEN, CDR2 SYDVKM. DNA for the CDR3: TGTGCCAGCAGTTTCCCAGGGAACTATGGCTACACCTTC. Protein sequence: CASSFPGNYGYTF.

The V and J genes are TRBV6-4 and TRBJ2-4, with D uncertain. This CDR3 is built from 14 residues. The V end lost 0 bases, the J end lost 9 bases, and 12 bases lay between the germline ends. Per the germline V gene, CDR1 is MRHNA and CDR2 is SNTAGT. As DNA, the CDR3 is TGTGCCAGCAGTGACTCTGGCACATCGGGCATTCAGTACTTC. Its translation: CASSDSGTSGIQYF.

The rearrangement uses TRBV19 and TRBJ2-1; the D gene is possibly TRBD2 (6 bases). The V gene lost 3 bases and the J gene lost 6 bases, with 12 bases spanning the gap. The CDR3 consists of 14 residues. In germline, CDR1 is LNHDA, CDR2 SQIVND (reference sequence). As DNA, the CDR3 is TGTGCCAGTAGTATCTTGCCTAGCGCCAATGAGCAGTTCTTC. Translating it yields CASSILPSANEQFF.

The chain carries TRBV19 and TRBJ2-1; 8 nucleotides align to TRBD2. This CDR3 is built from 14 residues. J was trimmed by 0 bases and V by 9 bases; bases with no gene match: 4. Germline values: CDR1 LNHDA, CDR2 SQIVND (reference sequence). CDR3 nucleotide sequence: TGTGCCAGGGTAGCGGGAAACTCCTACAATGAGCAGTTCTTC. Its translation is CARVAGNSYNEQFF.

The CDR3 DNA reads TGTGCCAGCACTTATAGCGGGGGGAGCACAGATACGCAGTATTTT. Translating gives CASTYSGGSTDTQYF. V is TRBV27 and J is TRBJ2-3; 10 bases fit TRBD2. The J segment lost 0 bases and the V segment lost 7 bases, leaving 4 bases of the junction unmatched. CDR3 length: 15 amino acids. CDR1 is MNHEY, CDR2 SMNVEV, per germline (reference sequence).

This chain links TRBV19 with TRBJ1-1; D gene uncertain. The CDR3 length is 13 residues. CDR1 LNHDA and CDR2 SQIVND come from the germline V gene (reference sequence). V lost 5 bases and J 5 bases, leaving 12 bases between the germline ends. The CDR3 nucleotides are TGTGCCAGTAGTCCCGATCGGTTGACTGAAGCTTTCTTT. This encodes CASSPDRLTEAFF.

This clone was observed a handful of times. The V gene is TRBV9, the J gene TRBJ2-7, with 11 bases aligning to TRBD2. CDR1 and CDR2 from the germline V gene are SGDLS and YYNGEE. The V gene end was trimmed by 6 bases and the J gene end by 7 bases; junction bases not matched to a gene: 9. The CDR3 runs 14 residues. The chain's CDR3 is CASTVGLAASEQYF. CDR3 in DNA: TGTGCCAGCACCGTGGGACTAGCGGCCTCTGAGCAGTACTTC.

This clone was seen just once. The chain employs TRBV14 and TRBJ1-4, with 7 bases identical to TRBD1. CDR1 is SGHDN, CDR2 FVKESK, per germline. With V trimmed by 1 base and J by 7 bases, 6 bases remained unmatched. This CDR3 has 15 amino acids. The CDR3, as DNA: TGTGCCAGCAGCCAAGTCGCAAGGGGGCCTGAAAAACTGTTTTTT. Its protein product is CASSQVARGPEKLFF.